The next 26 T cell receptor beta chains were all read from a single sample in a study of control samples from healthy donors and cancer patients. Only in-frame clones appear in the TCRdb table, and some are missing; sequencing was by immunoSEQ multiplex PCR. The sample shows around 140,000 clones, around nine tenths of them seen only once. Specimen: PBMCs. The receptors shown here come from a man aged 50-59 years with head and neck cancer.

This clone was seen just once. This chain links TRBV6-6 with TRBJ2-7, with D perhaps matching TRBD1 (5 bases). V was pared by 6 bases and J by 1 base, with 13 bases between. The germline V gene has CDR1 MNHNY and CDR2 SVGAGI (reference sequence). The CDR3 contains 14 residues. The CDR3 loop is CASSLQVSSYEQYF. The CDR3 region has the DNA TGTGCCAGCAGCTTACAGGTCAGTTCCTACGAGCAGTACTTC.

The V gene is TRBV7-2, the J gene TRBJ1-6; a weak D match, TRBD1 (6 bases). Germline V gene data show CDR1 as SGHTA and CDR2 as FQGNSA. This CDR3 is built from 15 residues. The V end lost 5 bases, the J end lost 6 bases, and 14 bases lay between the germline ends. The CDR3 reads CASSGRDIINSPLHF. The CDR3 DNA sequence: TGTGCCAGCAGCGGCCGGGACATAATTAATTCACCCCTCCACTTT.

The sample holds a few counts of this clone. The chain uses TRBV11-2 and TRBJ1-2, with D perhaps matching TRBD1 (5 bases). CDR1 and CDR2 (germline): SGHAT, FQNNGV. V dropped 0 bases and J dropped 1 base, with 15 bases sitting between them. This CDR3 comprises 17 residues. The CDR3 sequence is CASSLEAGPVLNYGYTF. CDR3 nucleotide sequence: TGTGCCAGCAGCTTAGAGGCAGGGCCCGTCCTTAACTATGGCTACACCTTC.

V and J are TRBV5-6 and TRBJ2-7, with D possibly matching TRBD1 (7 bases). Trimming cost V 4 bases and J 3 bases, with 20 bases left between them. This CDR3 region has 16 residues. Germline V lookup: CDR1 SGHDT, CDR2 YYEEEE. CDR3: CASSPGGSGQNYEQYF. In DNA form, the CDR3 reads TGTGCCAGCAGCCCTGGAGGGTCGGGACAGAACTACGAGCAGTACTTC.

This rearrangement joins TRBV5-1 to TRBJ1-1; maybe TRBD1 (5 bases). Trimming left V 4 bases short and J 6 bases short, with 10 bases between. Germline V gene data show CDR1 as SGHRS and CDR2 as YFSETQ. CDR3 size: 12 residues. CDR3 coding DNA: TGCGCCAGCAGCCCTACAGGCCCTGAAGCTTTCTTT. Translated: CASSPTGPEAFF.

V is TRBV7-9 and J is TRBJ2-5; perhaps TRBD1 as D (6 bases). The CDR3 sequence is 14 residues long. The V end was cut by 4 bases, the J end by 2 bases, with 11 bases between. Germline loops: CDR1 SEHNR, CDR2 FQNEAQ (reference sequence). CDR3 nucleotide sequence: TGTGCCAGCAGCTATGGACAGCTACAAGAGACCCAGTACTTC. This sequence encodes CASSYGQLQETQYF.

The CDR3 sequence is CASSLVGQLSEQFF. The DNA of the CDR3 is TGCGCCAGCAGCTTGGTGGGACAGCTCTCTGAGCAGTTCTTC. The V and J genes are TRBV5-1 and TRBJ2-1; the match to TRBD1 covers 7 bases. Germline V gene data show CDR1 as SGHRS and CDR2 as YFSETQ. J was trimmed by 9 bases and V by 0 bases; bases with no gene match: 6. The CDR3 covers 14 residues.

This chain connects TRBV5-5 to TRBJ2-5; 9 bases line up with TRBD2. Losses at the gene ends were 1 base for V and 5 bases for J; bases not matched to a gene: 6. Germline V lookup: CDR1 SGHKS, CDR2 YYEKEE (reference sequence). The CDR3 sequence is 15 residues long. The CDR3 loop reads CASSLTTSGSETQYF. For the CDR3, the DNA is TGTGCCAGCAGCTTGACGACTAGCGGATCGGAGACCCAGTACTTC.

The chain has TRBV7-9 and TRBJ2-7; 9 nucleotides match TRBD1. The junction had 10 bases not matched to a gene; V was cut back by 5 bases and J by 5 bases. The germline gives CDR1 SEHNR, CDR2 FQNEAQ (reference sequence). The CDR3 is made up of 15 amino acids. For the CDR3, the DNA is TGTGCCAGCAGCCCCGGGACAGGGTATCAGCACGAGCAGTACTTC. It codes for CASSPGTGYQHEQYF.

The chain has TRBV6-2 or TRBV6-3 and TRBJ1-2; D remains ambiguous. Germline CDR1 and CDR2: MNHEY and SVGEGT. The CDR3 sequence is 13 residues long. V lost 5 bases, J lost 8 bases, and 15 bases lay in between. CDR3 sequence: CASSIREPWGYTF. CDR3 in DNA: TGTGCCAGCAGTATTAGGGAACCATGGGGCTACACCTTC.

This chain uses TRBV2 with TRBJ2-1; D assignment may be TRBD1 or TRBD2 (5 bases each). V shed 2 bases and J shed 3 bases, with 14 bases lying between them. Per germline, CDR1 SNHLY and CDR2 FYNNEI. CDR3 length: 16 amino acids. The CDR3 sequence: CASSESRGPFYNEQFF. DNA of the CDR3: TGTGCCAGCAGTGAATCGAGGGGCCCCTTCTACAATGAGCAGTTCTTC.

J is TRBJ2-5 and V is TRBV6-5; D uncertain. The germline V and J ends were trimmed by 6 bases and 5 bases, with 7 bases remaining between them. There are 11 residues in the CDR3. CDR1 and CDR2 from the germline V gene are MNHEY and SVGAGI. CDR3 region: CASRGPETQYF. Here the CDR3 DNA reads TGTGCCAGCAGAGGCCCGGAGACCCAGTACTTC.

This chain joins TRBV5-4 and TRBJ1-3, with unresolved D. CDR1 and CDR2 (germline): SGHNT, YYREEE (reference sequence). Between the trimmed V and J ends, which lost 0 bases and 4 bases, there was a span of 8 bases. There are 14 residues in the CDR3. Here the CDR3 DNA reads TGTGCCAGCAGCTTGGGTAGACTGGGAAACACCATATATTTT. Encoded protein: CASSLGRLGNTIYF. Full variable domain (missing parts from reference TRBV5-4 and TRBJ1-3): ETGVTQSPTHLIKTRGQQVTLRCSSQSGHNTVSWYQQALGQGPQFIFQYYREEENGRGNFPPRFSGLQFPNYSSELNVNALELDDSALYLCASSLGRLGNTIYFGEGSWLTVV.

The table lists this clone with a count of one. The chain uses TRBV7-9 and TRBJ1-2; TRBD1 aligns across 8 bases. V lost 3 bases, J lost 3 bases, and 6 bases stayed unmatched. From germline, CDR1 is SEHNR and CDR2 FQNEAQ (reference sequence). The CDR3 runs to 15 residues. The CDR3 spells CASSLETGVDYGYTF. CDR3 nucleotides: TGTGCCAGCAGCTTGGAGACAGGGGTGGACTATGGCTACACCTTC.

The chain has TRBV30 and TRBJ2-7; D unresolved. Trimming took 1 base from V and 9 from J, leaving 10 bases between them. CDR1 and CDR2 from the germline V gene are GTSNPN and SVGIG (reference sequence). CDR3 length equals 11 residues. The CDR3 protein is CAWSGTYRQYF. The CDR3 bases are TGTGCCTGGAGTGGGACCTATCGGCAGTACTTC.

The V and J genes are TRBV27 and TRBJ2-7, with D maybe TRBD1 (6 bases). This CDR3 region has 14 residues. Trimming removed 2 bases from V and 8 bases from J, with 16 bases in between. Germline CDR1 MNHEY, CDR2 SMNVEV (reference sequence). The CDR3 nucleotides read TGTGCCAGCAGTTTAACCGGGACAACCGGTAAGCAGTACTTC. It is translated as CASSLTGTTGKQYF.

J is TRBJ2-3 and V is TRBV6-5, with D hard to call. Germline V gives CDR1 MNHEY, CDR2 SVGAGI. The CDR3 sequence is 14 residues long. V lost 2 bases to trimming and J lost 2 bases, with 8 bases between them. The CDR3 DNA reads TGTGCCAGCAGTTACACGGGTTCCACAGATACGCAGTATTTT. Amino acids: CASSYTGSTDTQYF.

V usage is TRBV12-5 and J usage is TRBJ2-2, with D tentatively TRBD2 (6 bases). Looked up from germline, CDR1 is LGHNT and CDR2 is FRNRAP. Trimming cost V 7 bases and J 4 bases, with 19 bases left between them. The CDR3 loop spans 16 amino acids. The CDR3 DNA is TGTGCTAGTGCCCCTCCGGAGGCGGGGTTCACCGGGGAGCTGTTTTTT. Amino acids: CASAPPEAGFTGELFF.

The chain combines TRBV2 with TRBJ2-5; D is perhaps TRBD1 or TRBD2 (7 bases each). This CDR3 comprises 16 residues. Trimming took 5 bases from V and 2 from J, leaving 18 bases between them. The germline gives CDR1 SNHLY, CDR2 FYNNEI. This CDR3 is CASSTRLAGGQETQYF. CDR3 in DNA: TGTGCCAGCAGTACCAGACTAGCAGGGGGACAAGAGACCCAGTACTTC.

This chain connects TRBV6-1 to TRBJ2-7; D call uncertain. CDR1 and CDR2 from the germline V gene are MNHNS and SASEGT. Trimming left V 0 bases short and J 6 bases short, with 9 bases between. CDR3 length: 13 residues. CDR3 residues: CASSEAYDREQYF. Here the CDR3 DNA reads TGTGCCAGCAGTGAAGCTTACGATCGCGAGCAGTACTTC.

The CDR3 DNA reads TGTGCTAGTGGTTTCATGACAGGGGGTAGCTCTGGAAACACCATATATTTT. It codes for CASGFMTGGSSGNTIYF. The V call is TRBV12-5, the J call TRBJ1-3; TRBD1 matches at 9 bases. The CDR3 has 17 residues. After removal of 3 bases from V and 0 bases from J, the junction contained 6 bases not matched to a gene. Germline V CDR1 and CDR2: LGHNT, FRNRAP.

The genes are TRBV7-3 and TRBJ2-1; 7 bases line up with TRBD2. The CDR3 spans 15 residues. With 2 bases clipped from V and 6 bases from J, the junction kept 7 bases outside the gene matches. Looked up from germline, CDR1 is SGHTA and CDR2 is FQGTGA. CDR3 coding DNA: TGTGCCAGCAGCTTAGCCGGGGGGAACGGCAATGAGCAGTTCTTC. Encoded protein: CASSLAGGNGNEQFF.

The chain employs TRBV2 and TRBJ2-2; 9 bases are shared with TRBD2. J gave up 5 bases and V 4 bases, and 5 bases lay outside the gene matches. Germline V gives CDR1 SNHLY, CDR2 FYNNEI. The CDR3 length is 15 residues. The CDR3 loop reads CASSVGLAGTGELFF. In DNA form, the CDR3 reads TGTGCCAGCAGTGTAGGGCTAGCGGGAACCGGGGAGCTGTTTTTT.

The chain uses TRBV4-1 and TRBJ1-3; no firm D call. The length of the CDR3 is 16 residues. V was cut by 4 bases and J by 0 bases, with 13 bases left in between. Germline V gene sequence: CDR1 MGHRA, CDR2 YSYEKL. As DNA, the CDR3 is TGCGCCAGCAGCCCGGATCGCCTCTTCTCTGGAAACACCATATATTTT. Translated, it gives CASSPDRLFSGNTIYF.

The chain couples TRBV10-2 to TRBJ2-7; TRBD2 matches at 7 bases. Germline V gene sequence: CDR1 WSHSY, CDR2 SAAADI. J gave up 4 bases and V 6 bases, and 18 bases lay outside the gene matches. This CDR3 comprises 17 residues. CDR3: CASRPGRGSRDRYEQYF. The CDR3 nucleotides read TGCGCCAGCAGGCCGGGGCGCGGGAGTCGGGATAGATACGAGCAGTACTTC.

The chain links TRBV2 to TRBJ1-5, with no clear D. Germline V gives CDR1 SNHLY, CDR2 FYNNEI. The CDR3 consists of 14 residues. V dropped 6 bases and J dropped 9 bases, with 18 bases sitting between them. CDR3 region: CASSPDAAQRPQHF. The CDR3 DNA reads TGTGCCAGCAGCCCGGACGCCGCCCAGCGGCCCCAGCATTTT.